The present T cell receptor (beta chain) was sequenced within a study of CXCR3-negative and CXCR3-positive naive CD8 T cells. Across the whole study: Roughly 1.5 +/- 0.3 million TRB reads came from each library, giving around 140 million in total. Study outcomes and limitations: Hydrophobicity of TRB CDR3s was greater in CXCR3-positive naive cells than in CXCR3-negative naive cells. Cryopreserved PBMCs had partly decreased CXCR3 expression; fresh PBMCs were used in most assays.

CDR3 size: 16 residues. Looked up from germline, CDR1 is MDHEN and CDR2 is SYDVKM. CD45RO-CCR7+CD27+CD95- characterized naive CD8+ T cells. It was by 5' RACE with UMI labels that the TRB cDNA libraries were prepared. TCRdb processed the 5' RACE reads again and assigns one entry to each CDR3 protein, with no DNA. The table for this sample gives 70,000 to 100,000 distinct CDR3 sequences. Note on this clonotype: As yet, its antigen is unknown.

The chain employs TRBV28 and TRBJ2-7; TCRdb names TRBD2, which stays unverified in the absence of DNA. Sequencing was carried out using naive CXCR3- CD8+ T cells from blood. Stated subset: CD45RO-CCR7+CD27+CD95- naive CD8+ T cells lacking CXCR3 (TNR3-). The clonotype comes from a human donor in good health. Some clones in this sample may be carry-over from other donors' samples. CDR3: CASSLLLAGGTYEQYF.